These 32 T cell receptor beta chains were sequenced from one sample in a study of T cell changes during pregnancy in multiple sclerosis. Clones were read by immunoSEQ multiplex PCR, and TCRdb kept only the in-frame ones, dropping some. Found here are tens of thousands of clones, about 85% of them singletons; the top ten hold about 0.4%. The specimen was CD4+ T cells from peripheral blood mononuclear cells, collected in the third trimester of pregnancy. The receptor source for this set is a female donor with multiple sclerosis, enrolled in a pregnancy study.

CDR3 protein: CASSQAVSANYGYTF. CDR3 bases: TGCGCCAGCAGCCAAGCAGTCAGCGCTAACTATGGCTACACCTTC. The genes are TRBV4-3 and TRBJ1-2; D is unresolved. Trimming shortened V by 1 base and J by 0 bases, and 9 bases separated the two germline ends. The CDR3 is 15 amino acids. Germline values: CDR1 LGHNA, CDR2 YSLEER.

CDR3 DNA: TGTGCCAGCAGTGGGACAGGGACAATCACTGAAGCTTTCTTT. Residues: CASSGTGTITEAFF. This chain connects TRBV6-1 to TRBJ1-1; 8 bases line up with TRBD1. Germline lookup yields CDR1 MNHNS and CDR2 SASEGT. Trimming removed 4 bases from V and 4 bases from J; junction bases left unmatched: 5. CDR3 length equals 14 residues.

V is TRBV5-5 and J is TRBJ2-3; 9 positions match TRBD1. There are 15 residues in the CDR3. Trimming cost V 5 bases and J 2 bases; bases outside gene matches: 6. Per the germline V gene, CDR1 is SGHKS and CDR2 is YYEKEE (reference sequence). The CDR3 is CASSRTGVPTDTQYF. The CDR3 region has the DNA TGTGCCAGCAGTCGGACAGGGGTCCCCACAGATACGCAGTATTTT.

The chain links TRBV4-3 to TRBJ2-3, with 8 bases matching TRBD2. From germline, CDR1 is LGHNA and CDR2 YSLEER. The V segment lost 4 bases and the J segment 6 bases; nucleotides outside the gene matches: 15. The CDR3 is 17 residues long. This chain's CDR3 is CASSLRVAGTIGDTQYF. The DNA for the CDR3 is TGCGCCAGCAGCCTGCGGGTAGCGGGGACGATCGGGGATACGCAGTATTTT.

This clone was detected only a few times. The identical CDR3 is also encoded by other nucleotide sequences in the sample. This chain links TRBV7-2 with TRBJ1-5; D unresolved. There are 14 residues in the CDR3. Germline-derived CDR1 and CDR2 are SGHTA and FQGNSA. The ends were cut back, 4 bases at V and 4 bases at J, with 11 bases in the middle. CDR3 DNA sequence: TGTGCCAGCAGCTACAGACCGGGGAATCAGCCCCAGCATTTT. Its translation is CASSYRPGNQPQHF.

The rearrangement joins TRBV19 to TRBJ1-2, with D uncertain. V was shortened by 7 bases and J by 11 bases, with 17 bases between the two germline ends. This CDR3 comprises 12 residues. Germline V gene lookup returns CDR1 LNHDA and CDR2 SQIVND (reference sequence). CDR3 in amino acids: CASNSRESQYTF. The DNA for the CDR3 is TGTGCCAGTAATTCGAGAGAGAGTCAATACACCTTC.

V is TRBV5-6 and J is TRBJ1-1; the match to TRBD1 covers 8 bases. The length of the CDR3 is 16 residues. Trimming removed 4 bases from V and 5 bases from J; junction bases left unmatched: 13. The germline CDR1 and CDR2 sequences are SGHDT and YYEEEE. Here the CDR3 DNA reads TGTGCCAGCAGCCAATTGCAGGGGGCTGTAGGTACTGAAGCTTTCTTT. It translates to CASSQLQGAVGTEAFF. Full variable domain (remainder filled in from reference TRBV5-6 and TRBJ1-1): DAGVTQSPTHLIKTRGQQVTLRCSPKSGHDTVSWYQQALGQGPQFIFQYYEEEERQRGNFPDRFSGHQFPNYSSELNVNALLLGDSALYLCASSQLQGAVGTEAFFGQGTRLTVV.

This clone turned up a few times. The rearrangement joins TRBV5-1 to TRBJ2-7, with D possibly TRBD1 on 6 matching bases. CDR1 is SGHRS and CDR2 is YFSETQ in the germline V gene. The CDR3 is 14 residues long. Trimming shortened V by 2 bases and J by 6 bases, and 15 bases separated the two germline ends. This CDR3 reads CASSFGQYPAEQYF. CDR3 bases: TGCGCCAGCAGCTTCGGACAGTATCCCGCCGAGCAGTACTTC.

In this sample, this clone turned up a few times. The V gene is TRBV29-1, the J gene TRBJ2-3; D ambiguous. The CDR3 contains 12 residues. CDR1 is SQVTM and CDR2 is ANQGSEA in the germline V gene. The CDR3 reads CTLSQITDTQYF. The DNA for the CDR3 is TGCACCCTTTCCCAGATTACAGATACGCAGTATTTT.

V usage is TRBV19 and J usage is TRBJ1-5; 7 bases align to TRBD1. The germline V gene has CDR1 LNHDA and CDR2 SQIVND (reference sequence). This CDR3 is 12 amino acids long. J lost 5 bases, V lost 7 bases, and 2 bases had no gene match. DNA for the CDR3: TGTGCCAGTACTCAGGGGGATCAGCCCCAGCATTTT. It yields the protein CASTQGDQPQHF.

The chain recombines TRBV9 with TRBJ1-3, with D tentatively TRBD1 (5 bases). Trimming removed 0 bases from V and 0 bases from J, with 10 bases in between. This CDR3 is 16 amino acids long. Germline V CDR1 and CDR2: SGDLS, YYNGEE. This CDR3 reads CASSVEAGLSGNTIYF. In nucleotides, the CDR3 is TGTGCCAGCAGCGTAGAGGCAGGGCTCTCTGGAAACACCATATATTTT.

This clone was seen only once. The chain links TRBV5-1 to TRBJ2-7; TRBD2 agrees at 8 bases. J was trimmed by 4 bases and V by 1 base; bases with no gene match: 7. CDR1 and CDR2 from the germline V gene are SGHRS and YFSETQ. The CDR3 extends over 15 amino acids. The CDR3 protein is CASSLSTSGPYEQYF. The CDR3 coding sequence is TGCGCCAGCAGCTTGTCTACTAGCGGTCCTTACGAGCAGTACTTC.

This chain links TRBV4-3 with TRBJ2-3; 16 nucleotides align to TRBD2. CDR1 is LGHNA, CDR2 YSLEER, per germline. V lost 0 bases, J lost 4 bases, and 7 bases stayed unmatched. The length of the CDR3 is 19 residues. The chain's CDR3 is CASSQDSAGTSGGADTQYF. The CDR3 DNA reads TGCGCCAGCAGCCAAGATAGCGCCGGGACTAGCGGGGGGGCAGATACGCAGTATTTT.

The V and J genes are TRBV18 and TRBJ2-2, with D possibly matching TRBD1 (6 bases). The CDR3 extends over 16 amino acids. V dropped 3 bases and J dropped 7 bases, with 18 bases sitting between them. Germline V gene sequence: CDR1 KGHSH, CDR2 LQKENI. The CDR3, as DNA: TGTGCCAGCTCACCGGAAGGACAGTCTATCGGCGGGGAGCTGTTTTTT. Residues: CASSPEGQSIGGELFF.

The CDR3 DNA reads as TGTGCCAGCAGCATCGGACAGGGTCCCGTAAATGAGCAGTTCTTC. It encodes CASSIGQGPVNEQFF. The chain couples TRBV11-2 to TRBJ2-1; 8 bases fit TRBD1. CDR1 and CDR2 from the germline V gene are SGHAT and FQNNGV. The CDR3 runs to 15 residues. The trim removed 5 bases at V and 7 bases at J, leaving 10 bases unmatched. The full variable domain, rest sourced from reference TRBV11-2 and TRBJ2-1, is EAGVAQSPRYKIIEKRQSVAFWCNPISGHATLYWYQQILGQGPKLLIQFQNNGVVDDSQLPKDRFSAERLKGVDSTLKIQPAKLEDSAVYLCASSIGQGPVNEQFFGPGTRLTVL.

The chain has TRBV5-3 and TRBJ2-1, with 12 bases matching TRBD1. TRBV5-3 is assigned to the ORF class and has an uncertain function. The ends lost 5 bases at V and 6 bases at J; junction bases unmatched: 12. The CDR3 is 17 residues long. CDR3 nucleotides: TGTGCCAGAAGTTATCGAATCCGGGACAGGGGGCTCAATGAGCAGTTCTTC. Translation gives CARSYRIRDRGLNEQFF.

This rearrangement joins TRBV6-5 to TRBJ2-7; D gene unclear. CDR3 length: 13 residues. Trimming removed 5 bases from V and 3 bases from J, with 11 bases in between. CDR1 and CDR2 from the germline V gene are MNHEY and SVGAGI. DNA for the CDR3: TGTGCCAGCAGTGTCCCTAGTCGCTACGAGCAGTACTTC. This translates into CASSVPSRYEQYF.

This sequence joins TRBV7-9 and TRBJ2-3, with a weak D call TRBD2 (5 bases). V was clipped by 4 bases and J by 3 bases, with 14 bases between them. Germline values: CDR1 SEHNR, CDR2 FQNEAQ (reference sequence). The CDR3 covers 15 residues. The CDR3 region is CASSSGGYTTDTQYF. In DNA form, the CDR3 reads TGTGCCAGCAGCTCCGGAGGCTATACTACAGATACGCAGTATTTT.

This chain joins TRBV5-6 and TRBJ2-7, with D possibly being TRBD1 (6 bases). Trimming pared 1 base from V and 0 bases from J, leaving 11 bases between. The CDR3 runs to 15 residues. In germline, CDR1 is SGHDT, CDR2 YYEEEE. For the CDR3, the DNA is TGTGCCAGCAGCTTGTGGGGGCCCAGCTCCTACGAGCAGTACTTC. Translated: CASSLWGPSSYEQYF.

The V and J genes are TRBV6-5 and TRBJ2-1; D call uncertain. V lost 2 bases and J 7 bases, leaving 9 bases between the germline ends. The CDR3 has 13 residues. Germline CDR1 reads MNHEY; CDR2 reads SVGAGI. The CDR3 DNA is TGTGCCAGCAGTTACCCGCCCACAAATGAGCAGTTCTTC. Encoded protein: CASSYPPTNEQFF.

The chain carries TRBV21-1 and TRBJ2-6; TRBD1 is the table's D call, not checked against the DNA. TRBV21-1 is deemed a pseudogene. The CDR3 consists of 14 residues. In DNA form, the CDR3 reads TGTGCCTGCCAAGGGGCGCCTGGGGCCAACGTCCTGACTTTC. Its protein product is CACQGAPGANVLTF.

This chain connects TRBV19 to TRBJ2-1, with 11 positions matching TRBD2. Germline values: CDR1 LNHDA, CDR2 SQIVND (reference sequence). J gave up 4 bases and V 0 bases, and 5 bases lay outside the gene matches. The CDR3 extends over 17 amino acids. CDR3 sequence (DNA): TGTGCCAGTAGTATAGATGTAGGGACTAGCGGATACAATGAGCAGTTCTTC. Residues: CASSIDVGTSGYNEQFF. Using reference TRBV19 and TRBJ2-1 for the parts outside the CDR3, the full variable domain is DGGITQSPKYLFRKEGQNVTLSCEQNLNHDAMYWYRQDPGQGLRLIYYSQIVNDFQKGDIAEGYSVSREKKESFPLTVTSAQKNPTAFYLCASSIDVGTSGYNEQFFGPGTRLTVL.

This chain joins TRBV9 and TRBJ2-2; D is unclear. V was cut by 4 bases and J by 3 bases, with 7 bases left in between. This CDR3 region has 13 residues. The V gene's germline CDR1 is SGDLS and CDR2 YYNGEE. This CDR3 is CASSSGYTGELFF. The CDR3 DNA reads TGTGCCAGCAGCTCCGGTTACACCGGGGAGCTGTTTTTT.

This chain uses TRBV5-1 with TRBJ1-2; 9 positions match TRBD1. This CDR3 contains 15 residues. The V and J ends lost 3 bases and 8 bases, in that order; junction bases with no gene match: 11. CDR1 SGHRS and CDR2 YFSETQ come from the germline V gene. CDR3 protein: CASSSTGQGLIGYTF. CDR3 sequence (DNA): TGCGCCAGCAGCTCCACGGGACAGGGACTTATCGGCTACACCTTC.

This CDR3 is CASSRTGSEQYF. DNA for the CDR3: TGCGCCAGCAGCCGGACAGGGAGCGAGCAGTACTTC. The V gene is TRBV5-1, the J gene TRBJ2-7; 8 nucleotides match TRBD1. With V trimmed by 4 bases and J by 6 bases, 3 bases remained unmatched. Germline assignment: CDR1 SGHRS and CDR2 YFSETQ. The CDR3 runs 12 residues.

The chain employs TRBV27 and TRBJ2-3; D is perhaps TRBD1 (5 bases). The CDR3 totals 17 residues. V dropped 4 bases and J dropped 3 bases, with 20 bases sitting between them. Germline assignment: CDR1 MNHEY and CDR2 SMNVEV (reference sequence). CDR3 nucleotides: TGTGCCAGCAGTTCCAACCAGGGTCCGCATAGGACAGATACGCAGTATTTT. It encodes CASSSNQGPHRTDTQYF.

The chain joins TRBV10-2 to TRBJ1-1, with 9 bases matching TRBD1. The germline CDR1 and CDR2 sequences are WSHSY and SAAADI. The CDR3 consists of 15 residues. With V trimmed by 8 bases and J by 6 bases, 13 bases remained unmatched. CDR3 protein: CASLKTRQGESEAFF. DNA of the CDR3: TGCGCCAGCCTCAAAACCCGACAGGGGGAATCTGAAGCTTTCTTT.

The rearrangement uses TRBV19 and TRBJ1-1; 10 bases agree with TRBD1. Germline trimming cut 4 bases from V and 0 bases from J; bases unmatched to any gene: 5. The CDR3 has 16 residues. CDR1 and CDR2 from the germline V gene are LNHDA and SQIVND (reference sequence). The CDR3 bases are TGTGCCAGTAGTACCGGACAGGGGGTAATGAACACTGAAGCTTTCTTT. Translating it yields CASSTGQGVMNTEAFF.

CDR3 sequence: CASSVAGVPGNTIYF. The DNA of the CDR3 is TGTGCCAGCAGCGTAGCAGGGGTACCCGGAAACACCATATATTTT. This chain links TRBV9 with TRBJ1-3; D might be TRBD1 (6 bases). V lost 0 bases, J lost 4 bases, and 11 bases lay in between. Germline loops: CDR1 SGDLS, CDR2 YYNGEE. The CDR3 consists of 15 residues.

The V call is TRBV2, the J call TRBJ1-2; D possibly corresponds to TRBD1 (5 bases). Germline loops: CDR1 SNHLY, CDR2 FYNNEI. The ends were cut back, 5 bases at V and 3 bases at J, with 19 bases in the middle. The CDR3 spans 16 residues. CDR3 DNA sequence: TGTGCCAGCAGTCCCAACCCGACAGACCGCTACTATGGCTACACCTTC. Its translation is CASSPNPTDRYYGYTF.

V usage is TRBV4-1 and J usage is TRBJ1-2, with 8 bases fitting TRBD1. The length of the CDR3 is 14 residues. Per germline, CDR1 MGHRA and CDR2 YSYEKL. The J segment lost 4 bases and the V segment lost 3 bases, leaving 4 bases of the junction unmatched. The CDR3 loop reads CASSQGQDFYGYTF. CDR3 bases: TGCGCCAGCAGCCAGGGACAGGACTTCTATGGCTACACCTTC.

This clone was recorded once. This rearrangement joins TRBV18 to TRBJ2-1; 10 bases agree with TRBD2. The CDR3 sequence is 19 residues long. V shed 3 bases, J shed 0 bases, and the junction held 11 bases outside the gene matches. Looked up from germline, CDR1 is KGHSH and CDR2 is LQKENI. CDR3 nucleotide sequence: TGTGCCAGCTCACCCCAACTAGCGGGGATAACGAGCTCCTACAATGAGCAGTTCTTC. This sequence encodes CASSPQLAGITSSYNEQFF.